The 3 T cell receptor beta chains below were found in one sample sequenced in a study of T cells in Graves' hyperthyroidism and ophthalmopathy (dated 2019 in TCRdb). Library preparation employed multiplex PCR. The listed sequencing device is Illumina HiSeq 2000. The TCR beta CDR3 regions were amplified from RNA transcripts. For the first round of RT-PCR on the TCR CDR3, the HTBI primer set was used together with the Qiagen OneStep RT-PCR kit. TCRdb trimmed public reads at Q25 via fastp, called clones via MiXCR and kept in-frame beta chains. Rows are unified per CDR3 protein, each entry keeping the most common DNA and genes. For this sample there are hundreds of thousands of distinct CDR3 sequences; around 15% appear just once. In total, the top ten clones hold less than 4.5% of the sample. The sequenced sample consisted of blood. The origin of the receptors is a woman aged 25 to 39 with Graves' hyperthyroidism.

In the case of this clonotype: One end of the junction does not line up with germline, which may come from a read error. V gene TRBV4-1 combines with J gene TRBJ1-4; D remains ambiguous. Germline V lookup: CDR1 MGHRA, CDR2 YSYEKL. The CDR3 extends over 13 amino acids. The CDR3 region is CASSVSREEKLFF. The CDR3 coding sequence is TGTGCCAGCAGCGTTTCTAGGGAGGAAAAACTGTTTTTT.

This clonotype was counted ten times or more. The chain couples TRBV5-1 to TRBJ1-1; D may be TRBD1 (6 bases). The CDR3 loop spans 14 amino acids. The V gene's germline CDR1 is SGHRS and CDR2 YFSETQ. V gave up 4 bases and J gave up 1 base, with 11 bases separating them. The CDR3 bases are TGCGCCAGCAGCCTTCAGACAGGGAACACTGAAGCTTTCTTT. Protein: CASSLQTGNTEAFF.

In DNA, the CDR3 is TGTGCCAGCAGCCACCTTTCATGCGAGGGGTTTCAGCCCCAGCATTTT. This sequence encodes CASSHLSCEGFQPQHF. The gene calls are TRBV3-1 and TRBJ1-5; tentative D call: TRBD1 (5 bases). The V gene lost 3 bases and the J gene lost 6 bases, with 18 bases spanning the gap. Germline lookup yields CDR1 LGHDT and CDR2 YNNKEL (reference sequence). This CDR3 has 16 amino acids.